This passage covers 29 T cell receptor beta chains from one sample sequenced in a study of blood T cell repertoires in COVID-19. Profiled with immunoSEQ multiplex PCR; TCRdb holds only in-frame clones, not every one. This sample has 470,000 or so clones, with approximately 83% found just once. Sequencing input: peripheral blood. The receptors were sampled from a human donor in a cohort sampled during active COVID-19.

This chain uses TRBV30 with TRBJ2-1; 7 nucleotides line up with TRBD1. V was clipped by 7 bases and J by 8 bases; unmatched bases: 11. CDR1 and CDR2 from the germline V gene are GTSNPN and SVGIG (reference sequence). This CDR3 contains 13 residues. CDR3 in DNA: TGTGCCTCTTCCTGGACAGGTGGCGATGAGCAGTTCTTC. Protein sequence: CASSWTGGDEQFF.

The chain couples TRBV19 to TRBJ1-5, with D possibly being TRBD1 (6 bases). The V gene's germline CDR1 is LNHDA and CDR2 SQIVND (reference sequence). The CDR3 is 14 amino acids. V gave up 3 bases and J gave up 7 bases, with 13 bases separating them. The CDR3 loop reads CASSILGGRQPQHF. In DNA, the CDR3 is TGTGCCAGTAGTATTCTAGGGGGTAGGCAGCCCCAGCATTTT.

This clone showed up just a few times. The chain recombines TRBV7-2 with TRBJ1-3, with a possible D match to TRBD1 (6 bases). From germline, CDR1 is SGHTA and CDR2 FQGNSA. Trimming removed 1 base from V and 4 bases from J, with 17 bases in between. The CDR3 contains 17 residues. Here the CDR3 DNA reads TGTGCCAGCAGCTTAGTCCCTGGGGGGGCAAGCGGAAACACCATATATTTT. Translating gives CASSLVPGGASGNTIYF.

The chain joins TRBV30 to TRBJ2-1; the D gene is possibly TRBD2 (6 bases). There are 16 residues in the CDR3. CDR1 GTSNPN and CDR2 SVGIG come from the germline V gene (reference sequence). The V and J ends lost 0 bases and 2 bases respectively, with 14 bases between them. CDR3 in amino acids: CAWSVNRRAPYNEQFF. The CDR3, as DNA: TGTGCCTGGAGTGTTAATCGGAGGGCCCCCTACAATGAGCAGTTCTTC. The full variable domain, with the rest looked up from reference TRBV30 and TRBJ2-1, is SQTIHQWPATLVQPVGSPLSLECTVEGTSNPNLYWYRQAAGRGLQLLFYSVGIGQISSEVPQNLSASRPQDRQFILSSKKLLLSDSGFYLCAWSVNRRAPYNEQFFGPGTRLTVL.

The rearrangement uses TRBV6-5 and TRBJ2-3; D possibly corresponds to TRBD1 (6 bases). The CDR3 consists of 15 residues. Germline values: CDR1 MNHEY, CDR2 SVGAGI. Trimming took 5 bases from V and 1 from J, leaving 13 bases between them. CDR3 loop: CASSRRQAGTDTQYF. The CDR3 bases are TGTGCCAGCAGTAGGAGACAGGCGGGCACAGATACGCAGTATTTT.

CDR3: CASSPTSGSFYNEQFF. The DNA of the CDR3 is TGTGCCAGCTCCCCGACTAGCGGGAGTTTTTACAATGAGCAGTTCTTC. V usage is TRBV11-3 and J usage is TRBJ2-7; the match to TRBD2 covers 12 bases. The J call is doubtful: the DNA matches TRBJ2-1 better. Germline loops: CDR1 SGHNT, CDR2 YENEEA. The CDR3 is made up of 16 amino acids.

The CDR3 region has the DNA TGTGCCAGCAGATTCCCGGGACAGGGGGCGAAAGGCTACACCTTC. Translated: CASRFPGQGAKGYTF. This sequence joins TRBV6-5 and TRBJ1-2; 12 nucleotides line up with TRBD1. Per germline, CDR1 MNHEY and CDR2 SVGAGI. V shed 6 bases, J shed 8 bases, and the junction held 10 bases outside the gene matches. The CDR3 is 15 amino acids.

This chain links TRBV5-1 with TRBJ2-7, with 10 bases identical to TRBD1. V lost 0 bases and J lost 0; bases outside the gene matches: 3. Germline V gene lookup returns CDR1 SGHRS and CDR2 YFSETQ. CDR3 length: 16 residues. CDR3 sequence: CASSLGQGASSYEQYF. The CDR3 nucleotides are TGCGCCAGCAGCTTGGGACAGGGGGCGTCCTCCTACGAGCAGTACTTC.

The chain joins TRBV24-1 to TRBJ1-2; D perhaps matches TRBD1 (5 bases). V dropped 4 bases and J dropped 8 bases, with 10 bases sitting between them. Germline CDR1 KGHDR, CDR2 SFDVKD. The CDR3 has 12 residues. The CDR3 loop is CATSEGAKGYTF. The CDR3 coding sequence is TGTGCCACCAGTGAAGGGGCGAAGGGCTACACCTTC.

The rearrangement uses TRBV24-1 and TRBJ2-3; D unclear. This CDR3 is built from 13 residues. The germline V gene has CDR1 KGHDR and CDR2 SFDVKD. Trimming left V 4 bases short and J 4 bases short, with 8 bases between. DNA of the CDR3: TGTGCCACCAGTGAACGACTGGCAGATACGCAGTATTTT. This encodes CATSERLADTQYF.

This chain joins TRBV4-3 and TRBJ1-3; 8 nucleotides line up with TRBD1. CDR1 LGHNA and CDR2 YSLEER come from the germline V gene. With 4 bases clipped from V and 2 bases from J, the junction kept 4 bases outside the gene matches. The CDR3 extends over 15 amino acids. CDR3 nucleotides: TGCGCCAGCAGCCTCGGACAGGGAACTGGAAACACCATATATTTT. Translating it yields CASSLGQGTGNTIYF.

The V gene is TRBV7-9, the J gene TRBJ2-1, with 7 positions matching TRBD2. The CDR3 consists of 13 residues. Germline V gives CDR1 SEHNR, CDR2 FQNEAQ (reference sequence). V was clipped by 5 bases and J by 9 bases; unmatched bases: 7. The CDR3, as DNA: TGTGCCAGCAGCCGGGACTATTTTGGTGAGCAGTTCTTC. As protein: CASSRDYFGEQFF.

The chain recombines TRBV27 with TRBJ2-1; D is ambiguous. Trimming pared 2 bases from V and 6 bases from J, leaving 5 bases between. This CDR3 is built from 12 residues. CDR1 and CDR2 (germline): MNHEY, SMNVEV (reference sequence). The CDR3 loop reads CASSLRGNEQFF. The CDR3 region has the DNA TGTGCCAGCAGTTTAAGAGGCAATGAGCAGTTCTTC.

The chain recombines TRBV10-1 with TRBJ1-5; 7 bases map to TRBD1. Per the germline V gene, CDR1 is WNHNN and CDR2 is SYGVQD (reference sequence). The CDR3 length is 15 residues. V was clipped by 6 bases and J by 7 bases; unmatched bases: 12. DNA for the CDR3: TGCGCCAGCAGCGACTCCAACAGGGGCGGACAGCCCCAGCATTTT. Amino acid sequence: CASSDSNRGGQPQHF.

This chain connects TRBV11-2 to TRBJ2-3; TRBD2 matches 12 bases. J gave up 2 bases and V 0 bases, and 3 bases lay outside the gene matches. CDR1 is SGHAT and CDR2 is FQNNGV in the germline V gene. The CDR3 is 17 residues long. The CDR3 region has the DNA TGTGCCAGCAGCTTAGAAGGACTAGCGGGACTCACAGATACGCAGTATTTT. It is translated as CASSLEGLAGLTDTQYF.

CDR3 coding DNA: TGTGCCACCAGCAGAGATAGAACAGGGGGTGGCTACACCTTC. It codes for CATSRDRTGGGYTF. V gene TRBV15 combines with J gene TRBJ1-2, with 8 bases matching TRBD1. Germline CDR1 reads LNHNV; CDR2 reads YYDKDF (reference sequence). The V gene end was trimmed by 0 bases and the J gene end by 7 bases; junction bases not matched to a gene: 4. The length of the CDR3 is 14 residues. Variable domain in full (rest from reference TRBV15 and TRBJ1-2): DAMVIQNPRYQVTQFGKPVTLSCSQTLNHNVMYWYQQKSSQAPKLLFHYYDKDFNNEADTPDNFQSRRPNTSFCFLDIRSPGLGDTAMYLCATSRDRTGGGYTFGSGTRLTVV.

This clone came up a few times. V gene TRBV30 combines with J gene TRBJ1-1; the D is unclear. The V gene lost 2 bases and the J gene lost 5 bases, with 9 bases spanning the gap. Per germline, CDR1 GTSNPN and CDR2 SVGIG (reference sequence). This CDR3 spans 12 amino acids. The CDR3 nucleotides are TGTGCCTGGAGTCCTACAGAGACTGAAGCTTTCTTT. Residues: CAWSPTETEAFF.

This clone was seen only a few times. The sample has other DNA sequences that encode this CDR3 too. V usage is TRBV3-1 (or the pseudogene TRBV3-2) and J usage is TRBJ1-1, with D maybe TRBD1 (5 bases). V was shortened by 2 bases and J by 1 base, with 5 bases between the two germline ends. Germline V gene sequence: CDR1 LGHDT, CDR2 YNNKEL (reference sequence). This CDR3 has 13 residues. CDR3 residues: CASSQTGNTEAFF. The CDR3 region has the DNA TGTGCCAGCAGCCAAACAGGGAACACTGAAGCTTTCTTT.

This clone appeared once. The rearrangement links TRBV19 to TRBJ1-5, with a possible D match to TRBD1 (5 bases). V lost 7 bases to trimming and J lost 1 base, with 14 bases between them. The CDR3 extends over 15 amino acids. In germline, CDR1 is LNHDA, CDR2 SQIVND (reference sequence). The CDR3 loop is CASTPDGGSNQPQHF. CDR3 DNA sequence: TGTGCCAGTACCCCAGATGGGGGGAGCAATCAGCCCCAGCATTTT. Looking up the rest from reference TRBV19 and TRBJ1-5 gives the full variable domain: DGGITQSPKYLFRKEGQNVTLSCEQNLNHDAMYWYRQDPGQGLRLIYYSQIVNDFQKGDIAEGYSVSREKKESFPLTVTSAQKNPTAFYLCASTPDGGSNQPQHFGDGTRLSIL.

In DNA form, the CDR3 reads TGTGCCAGCAGTTACCGCCAGGGGAACTATCAAGAGACCCAGTACTTC. Its protein product is CASSYRQGNYQETQYF. The chain has TRBV6-2 or TRBV6-3 and TRBJ2-5; the D gene is possibly TRBD1 (6 bases). The CDR3 consists of 16 residues. Looked up from germline, CDR1 is MNHEY and CDR2 is SVGEGT. Trimming stripped 2 bases from V and 2 bases from J, with 15 bases between.

The rearrangement uses TRBV12-3 or TRBV12-4 and TRBJ2-1, with 9 bases that match TRBD2. CDR3 length: 13 amino acids. V lost 6 bases to trimming and J lost 7 bases; unmatched junction nucleotides: 4. The CDR3 coding sequence is TGTGCCAGCAGGCACACTAGCGGGAATGAGCAGTTCTTC. Its translation is CASRHTSGNEQFF.

The rearrangement joins TRBV5-8 to TRBJ2-3; the D gene is possibly TRBD2 (6 bases). With 2 bases removed from V and 2 bases from J, the gap between germline ends came to 15 bases. There are 16 residues in the CDR3. CDR1 and CDR2 (germline): SGHTS, YDEGEE. The CDR3 loop is CASSFGGATSTDTQYF. The CDR3 nucleotides read TGTGCCAGCAGCTTCGGGGGAGCCACCTCCACAGATACGCAGTATTTT. Variable domain in full (rest from reference TRBV5-8 and TRBJ2-3): EAGVTQSPTHLIKTRGQQATLRCSPISGHTSVYWYQQALGLGLQFLLWYDEGEERNRGNFPPRFSGRQFPNYSSELNVNALELEDSALYLCASSFGGATSTDTQYFGPGTRLTVL.

The chain links TRBV5-5 to TRBJ1-2, with a weak D call TRBD1 (5 bases). CDR1 and CDR2 (germline): SGHKS, YYEKEE (reference sequence). The V end lost 4 bases, the J end lost 8 bases, and 21 bases lay between the germline ends. The CDR3 length is 15 residues. The CDR3 DNA sequence: TGTGCCAGCAGCCAACAATCGACAGTATCGAACGGCTACACCTTC. Its protein is CASSQQSTVSNGYTF.

This rearrangement joins TRBV5-1 to TRBJ2-3, with D possibly being TRBD2 (5 bases). Germline V lookup: CDR1 SGHRS, CDR2 YFSETQ. V dropped 4 bases and J dropped 4 bases, with 10 bases sitting between them. The CDR3 contains 13 residues. The CDR3, as DNA: TGCGCCAGCAGCATCGGACTGCCAGATACGCAGTATTTT. Protein product: CASSIGLPDTQYF.

V is TRBV25-1 and J is TRBJ1-6; 8 bases are shared with TRBD1. J gave up 7 bases and V 6 bases, and 5 bases lay outside the gene matches. CDR1 and CDR2 from the germline V gene are MGHDK and SYGVNS. This CDR3 comprises 14 residues. The CDR3 bases are TGTGCCAGCAGCCTCAGGGGGCCCAATTCACCCCTCCACTTT. This gives the protein CASSLRGPNSPLHF. Full variable domain (rest looked up from reference TRBV25-1 and TRBJ1-6): EADIYQTPRYLVIGTGKKITLECSQTMGHDKMYWYQQDPGMELHLIHYSYGVNSTEKGDLSSESTVSRIRTEHFPLTLESARPSHTSQYLCASSLRGPNSPLHFGNGTRLTVT.

The chain couples TRBV5-6 to TRBJ1-5; D not certain. V was clipped by 3 bases and J by 7 bases, with 8 bases between them. Germline V gene sequence: CDR1 SGHDT, CDR2 YYEEEE. CDR3 length: 12 residues. CDR3 coding DNA: TGTGCCAGCAGCTACCAGTCCCAGCCCCAGCATTTT. Translated: CASSYQSQPQHF.

The J gene is TRBJ1-5, the V gene TRBV2; D remains ambiguous. CDR1 is SNHLY and CDR2 is FYNNEI in the germline V gene. Trimming removed 8 bases from V and 4 bases from J, with 6 bases in between. This CDR3 contains 11 residues. The CDR3 protein is CASGTNQPQHF. In nucleotides, the CDR3 is TGTGCCAGCGGTACTAATCAGCCCCAGCATTTT.

The chain recombines TRBV3-1 (or the pseudogene TRBV3-2) with TRBJ2-1; 7 bases align to TRBD2. V lost 1 base and J lost 9; bases outside the gene matches: 12. Germline V gene lookup returns CDR1 LGHDT and CDR2 YNNKEL (reference sequence). CDR3 length equals 16 residues. DNA for the CDR3: TGTGCCAGCAGCCAAGGGGCGGGGGTCGGAATTAGTGAGCAGTTCTTC. It is translated as CASSQGAGVGISEQFF.

This clone was picked up a small number of times. The CDR3 bases are TGTGCCAGCCGTAGCGGAAGCGGGGGAAATGAGCAGTTCTTC. Amino acid sequence: CASRSGSGGNEQFF. This chain connects TRBV5-4 to TRBJ2-1; 8 bases are a match to TRBD2. The CDR3 has 14 amino acids. Losses at the gene ends were 7 bases for V and 7 bases for J; bases not matched to a gene: 10. Germline lookup yields CDR1 SGHNT and CDR2 YYREEE (reference sequence).